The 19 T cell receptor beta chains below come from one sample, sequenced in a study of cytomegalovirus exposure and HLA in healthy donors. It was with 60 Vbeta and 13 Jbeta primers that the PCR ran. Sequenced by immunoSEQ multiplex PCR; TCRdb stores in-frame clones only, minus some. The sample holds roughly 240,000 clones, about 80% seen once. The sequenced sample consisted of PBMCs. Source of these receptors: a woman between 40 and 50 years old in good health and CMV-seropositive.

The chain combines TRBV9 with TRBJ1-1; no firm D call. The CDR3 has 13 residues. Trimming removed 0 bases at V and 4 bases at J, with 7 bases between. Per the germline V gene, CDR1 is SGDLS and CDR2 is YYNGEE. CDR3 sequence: CASSVEDFTEAFF. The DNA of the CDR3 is TGTGCCAGCAGCGTAGAGGACTTCACTGAAGCTTTCTTT.

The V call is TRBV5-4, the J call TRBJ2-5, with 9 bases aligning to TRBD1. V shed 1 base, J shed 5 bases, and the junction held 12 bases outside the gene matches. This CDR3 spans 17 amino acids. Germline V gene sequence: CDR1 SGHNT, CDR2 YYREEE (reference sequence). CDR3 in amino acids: CASSLFGGTGTSETQYF. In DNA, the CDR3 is TGTGCCAGCAGCTTGTTCGGGGGGACAGGGACATCGGAGACCCAGTACTTC. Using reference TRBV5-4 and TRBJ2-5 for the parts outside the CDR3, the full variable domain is ETGVTQSPTHLIKTRGQQVTLRCSSQSGHNTVSWYQQALGQGPQFIFQYYREEENGRGNFPPRFSGLQFPNYSSELNVNALELDDSALYLCASSLFGGTGTSETQYFGPGTRLLVL.

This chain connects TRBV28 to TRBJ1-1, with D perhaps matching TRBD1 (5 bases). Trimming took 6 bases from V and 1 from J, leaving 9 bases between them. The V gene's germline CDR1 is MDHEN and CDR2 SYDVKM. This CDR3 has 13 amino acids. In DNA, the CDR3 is TGTGCCAGCAGACGGACATCGAACACTGAAGCTTTCTTT. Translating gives CASRRTSNTEAFF.

The CDR3 sequence is CASTGGGGGYTF. The CDR3 DNA follows: TGTGCCAGCACGGGAGGGGGAGGAGGCTACACCTTC. The chain has TRBV6-5 and TRBJ1-2; possible D gene TRBD1, 6 bases. The CDR3 sequence is 12 residues long. Between the trimmed V and J ends, which lost 7 bases and 8 bases, there was a span of 14 bases. Germline CDR1 reads MNHEY; CDR2 reads SVGAGI.

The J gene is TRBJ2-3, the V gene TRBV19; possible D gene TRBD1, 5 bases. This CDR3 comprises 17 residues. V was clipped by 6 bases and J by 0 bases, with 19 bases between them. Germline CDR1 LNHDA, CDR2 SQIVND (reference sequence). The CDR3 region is CASRNAGQGPSTDTQYF. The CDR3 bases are TGTGCCAGTAGGAACGCCGGACAAGGGCCCAGCACAGATACGCAGTATTTT.

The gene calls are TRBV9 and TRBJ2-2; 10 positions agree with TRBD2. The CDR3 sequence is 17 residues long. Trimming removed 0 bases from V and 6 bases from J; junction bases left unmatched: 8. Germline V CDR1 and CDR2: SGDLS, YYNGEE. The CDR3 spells CASSVVGSGGGPGELFF. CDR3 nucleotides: TGTGCCAGCAGCGTAGTCGGGAGCGGGGGGGGGCCCGGGGAGCTGTTTTTT.

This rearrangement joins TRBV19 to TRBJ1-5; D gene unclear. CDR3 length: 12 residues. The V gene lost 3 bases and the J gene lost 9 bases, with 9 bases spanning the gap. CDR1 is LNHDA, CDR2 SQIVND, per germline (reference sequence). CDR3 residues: CASSIRDPPQHF. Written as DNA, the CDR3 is TGTGCCAGTAGTATCCGGGATCCGCCCCAGCATTTT.

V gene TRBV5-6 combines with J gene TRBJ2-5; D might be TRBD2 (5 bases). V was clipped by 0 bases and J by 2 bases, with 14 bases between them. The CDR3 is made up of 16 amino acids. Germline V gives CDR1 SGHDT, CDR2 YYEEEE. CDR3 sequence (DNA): TGTGCCAGCAGCTTGGTCGGGGAATACCTTCAAGAGACCCAGTACTTC. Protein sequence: CASSLVGEYLQETQYF.

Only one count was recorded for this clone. CDR3 DNA: TGTGCCAGCAGTTCTCTAGCGGGAGGGCCGGGGGAGACCCAGTACTTC. This encodes CASSSLAGGPGETQYF. The chain links TRBV7-9 to TRBJ2-5; 12 positions agree with TRBD2. The CDR3 length is 16 residues. The V gene end was trimmed by 6 bases and the J gene end by 5 bases; junction bases not matched to a gene: 10. In germline, CDR1 is SEHNR, CDR2 FQNEAQ (reference sequence). Together with reference TRBV7-9 and TRBJ2-5, the CDR3 gives the full variable domain: DTGVSQNPRHKITKRGQNVTFRCDPISEHNRLYWYRQTLGQGPEFLTYFQNEAQLEKSRLLSDRFSAERPKGSFSTLEIQRTEQGDSAMYLCASSSLAGGPGETQYFGPGTRLLVL.

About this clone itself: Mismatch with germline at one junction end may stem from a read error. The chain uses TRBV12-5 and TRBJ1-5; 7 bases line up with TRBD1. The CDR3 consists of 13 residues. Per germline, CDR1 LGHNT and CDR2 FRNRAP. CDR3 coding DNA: TGTGCTAGTGGTTTGGGCTCCGACAGGGCCCGGGATTTT. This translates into CASGLGSDRARDF.

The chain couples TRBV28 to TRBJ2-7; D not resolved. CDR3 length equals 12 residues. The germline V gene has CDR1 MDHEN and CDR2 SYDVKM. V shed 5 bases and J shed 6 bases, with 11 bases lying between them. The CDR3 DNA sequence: TGTGCCAGCAGTCCTGGGCAGGTCGAGCAGTACTTC. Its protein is CASSPGQVEQYF.

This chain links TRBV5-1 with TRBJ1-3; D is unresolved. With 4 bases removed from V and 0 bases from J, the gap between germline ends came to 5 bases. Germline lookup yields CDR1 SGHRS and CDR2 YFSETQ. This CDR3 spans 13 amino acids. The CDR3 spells CASSIFSGNTIYF. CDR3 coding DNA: TGCGCCAGCAGCATATTCTCTGGAAACACCATATATTTT.

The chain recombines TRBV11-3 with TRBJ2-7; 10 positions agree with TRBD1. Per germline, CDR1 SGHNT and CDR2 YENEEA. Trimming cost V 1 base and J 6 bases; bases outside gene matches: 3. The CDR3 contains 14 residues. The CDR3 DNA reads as TGTGCCAGCAGCTTAGGAGGGACAGGGGTCGAGCAGTACTTC. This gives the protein CASSLGGTGVEQYF. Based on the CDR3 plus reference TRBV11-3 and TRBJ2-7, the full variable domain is EAGVVQSPRYKIIEKKQPVAFWCNPISGHNTLYWYLQNLGQGPELLIRYENEEAVDDSQLPKDRFSAERLKGVDSTLKIQPAELGDSAVYLCASSLGGTGVEQYFGPGTRLTVT.

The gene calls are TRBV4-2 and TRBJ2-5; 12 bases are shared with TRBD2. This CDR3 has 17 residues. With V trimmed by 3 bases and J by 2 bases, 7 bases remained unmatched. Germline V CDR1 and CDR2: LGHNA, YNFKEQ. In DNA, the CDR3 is TGTGCCAGCAGCCAGAGGGCTAGCGGGGGGGCTCAAGAGACCCAGTACTTC. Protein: CASSQRASGGAQETQYF.

The CDR3 spells CASSPPGSYNEQFF. CDR3 in DNA: TGTGCCAGCAGCCCACCAGGCTCCTACAATGAGCAGTTCTTC. V is TRBV5-4 and J is TRBJ2-1, with unresolved D. Trimming took off 4 bases at V and 0 bases at J, with 8 bases between the two ends. The CDR3 length is 14 residues. CDR1 SGHNT and CDR2 YYREEE come from the germline V gene (reference sequence).

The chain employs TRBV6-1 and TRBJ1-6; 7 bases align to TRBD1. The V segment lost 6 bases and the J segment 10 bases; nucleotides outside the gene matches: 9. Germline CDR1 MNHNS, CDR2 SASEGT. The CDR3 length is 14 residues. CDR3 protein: CASRKDRTESPLHF. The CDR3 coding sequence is TGTGCCAGCAGGAAGGACAGGACAGAATCACCCCTCCACTTT.

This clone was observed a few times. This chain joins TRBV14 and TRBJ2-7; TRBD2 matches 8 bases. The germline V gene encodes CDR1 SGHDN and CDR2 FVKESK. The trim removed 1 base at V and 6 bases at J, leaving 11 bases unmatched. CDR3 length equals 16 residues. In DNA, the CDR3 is TGTGCCAGCAGCCAAGCAATCAGCCGGGGGGGCGGCGAGCAGTACTTC. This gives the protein CASSQAISRGGGEQYF. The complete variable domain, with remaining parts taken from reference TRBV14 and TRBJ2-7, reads EAGVTQFPSHSVIEKGQTVTLRCDPISGHDNLYWYRRVMGKEIKFLLHFVKESKQDESGMPNNRFLAERTGGTYSTLKVQPAELEDSGVYFCASSQAISRGGGEQYFGPGTRLTVT.

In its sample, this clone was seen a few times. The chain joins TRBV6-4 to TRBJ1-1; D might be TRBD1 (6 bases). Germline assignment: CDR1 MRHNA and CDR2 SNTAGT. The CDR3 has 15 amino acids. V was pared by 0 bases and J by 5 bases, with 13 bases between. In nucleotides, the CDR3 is TGTGCCAGCAGTGACTCGAACAGGGAATCTACTGAAGCTTTCTTT. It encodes CASSDSNRESTEAFF.

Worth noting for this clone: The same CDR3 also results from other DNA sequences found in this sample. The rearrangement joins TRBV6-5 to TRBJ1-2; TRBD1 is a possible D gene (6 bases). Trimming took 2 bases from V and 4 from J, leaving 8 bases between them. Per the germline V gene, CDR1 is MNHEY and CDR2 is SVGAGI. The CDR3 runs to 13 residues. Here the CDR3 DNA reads TGTGCCAGCAGTTACGGGGGCGCCTATGGCTACACCTTC. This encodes CASSYGGAYGYTF.